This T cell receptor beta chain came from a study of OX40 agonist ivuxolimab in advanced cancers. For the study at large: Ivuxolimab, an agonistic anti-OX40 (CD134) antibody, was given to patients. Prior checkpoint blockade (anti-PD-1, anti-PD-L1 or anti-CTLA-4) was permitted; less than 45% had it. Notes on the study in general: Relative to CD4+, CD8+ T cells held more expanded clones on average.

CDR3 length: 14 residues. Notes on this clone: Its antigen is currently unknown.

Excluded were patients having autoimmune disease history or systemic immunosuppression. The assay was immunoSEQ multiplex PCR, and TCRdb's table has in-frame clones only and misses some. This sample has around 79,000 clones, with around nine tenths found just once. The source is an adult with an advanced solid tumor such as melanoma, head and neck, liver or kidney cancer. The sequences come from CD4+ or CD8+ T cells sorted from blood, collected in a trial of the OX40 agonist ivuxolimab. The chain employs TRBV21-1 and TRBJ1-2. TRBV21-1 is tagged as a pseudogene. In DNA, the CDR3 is TGTGCCAGCAGCCTGAGGAAGGGCCCCTATGGCTACACCTTC. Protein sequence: CASSLRKGPYGYTF.